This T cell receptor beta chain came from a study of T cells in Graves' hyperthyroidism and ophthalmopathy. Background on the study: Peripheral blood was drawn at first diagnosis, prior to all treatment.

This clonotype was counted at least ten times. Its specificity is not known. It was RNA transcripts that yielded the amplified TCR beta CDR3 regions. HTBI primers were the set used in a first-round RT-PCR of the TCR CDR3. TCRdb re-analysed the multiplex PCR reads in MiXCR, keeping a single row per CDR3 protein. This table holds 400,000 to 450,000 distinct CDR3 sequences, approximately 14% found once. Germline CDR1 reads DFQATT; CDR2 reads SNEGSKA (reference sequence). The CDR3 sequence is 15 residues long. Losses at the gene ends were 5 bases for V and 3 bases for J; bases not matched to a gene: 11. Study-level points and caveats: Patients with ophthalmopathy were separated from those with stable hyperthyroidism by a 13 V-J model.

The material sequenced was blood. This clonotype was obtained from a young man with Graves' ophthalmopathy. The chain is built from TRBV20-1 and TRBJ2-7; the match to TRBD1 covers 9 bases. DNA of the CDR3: TGCAGTGCTCTACCCGGGACAGGGCCAGACTACGAGCAGTACTTC. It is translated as CSALPGTGPDYEQYF.